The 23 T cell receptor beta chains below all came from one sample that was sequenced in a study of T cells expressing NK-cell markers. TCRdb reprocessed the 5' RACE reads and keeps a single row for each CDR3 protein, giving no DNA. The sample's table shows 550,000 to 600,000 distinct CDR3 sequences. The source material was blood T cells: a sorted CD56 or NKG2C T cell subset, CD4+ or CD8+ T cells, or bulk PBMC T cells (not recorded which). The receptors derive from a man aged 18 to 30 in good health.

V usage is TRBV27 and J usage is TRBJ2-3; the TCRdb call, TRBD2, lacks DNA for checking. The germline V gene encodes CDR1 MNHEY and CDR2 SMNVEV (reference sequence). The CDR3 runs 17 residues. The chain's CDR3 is CASSSSTSGRVTDTQYF.

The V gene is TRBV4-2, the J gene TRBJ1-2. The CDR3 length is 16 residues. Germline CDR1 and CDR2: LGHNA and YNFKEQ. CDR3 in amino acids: CASSQDKGALTYGYTF.

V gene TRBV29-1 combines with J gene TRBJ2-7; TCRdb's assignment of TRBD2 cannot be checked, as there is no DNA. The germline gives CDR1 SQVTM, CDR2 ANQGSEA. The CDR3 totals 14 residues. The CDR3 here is CSVTIAGSGYEQYF.

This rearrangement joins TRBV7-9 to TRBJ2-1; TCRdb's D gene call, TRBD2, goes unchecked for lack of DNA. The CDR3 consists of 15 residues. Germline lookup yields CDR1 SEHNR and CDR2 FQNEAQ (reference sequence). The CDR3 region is CASSITGTTVDEQFF.

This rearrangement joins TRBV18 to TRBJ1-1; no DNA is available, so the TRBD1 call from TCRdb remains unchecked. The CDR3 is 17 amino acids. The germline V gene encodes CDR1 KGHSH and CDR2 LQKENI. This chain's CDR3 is CASSPNWGVGRNTEAFF.

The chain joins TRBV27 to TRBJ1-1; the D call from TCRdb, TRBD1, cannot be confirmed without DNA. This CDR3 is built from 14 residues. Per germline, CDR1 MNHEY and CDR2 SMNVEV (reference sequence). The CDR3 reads CASSNLQGNTEAFF.

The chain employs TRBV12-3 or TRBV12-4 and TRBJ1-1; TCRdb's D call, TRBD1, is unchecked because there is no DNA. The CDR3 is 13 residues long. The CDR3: CAGGMRGRTEAFF.

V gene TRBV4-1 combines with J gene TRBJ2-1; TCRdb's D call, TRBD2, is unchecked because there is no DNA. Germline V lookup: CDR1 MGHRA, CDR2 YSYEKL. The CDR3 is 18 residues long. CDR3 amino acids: CASSQVDMGLAGVNEQFF.

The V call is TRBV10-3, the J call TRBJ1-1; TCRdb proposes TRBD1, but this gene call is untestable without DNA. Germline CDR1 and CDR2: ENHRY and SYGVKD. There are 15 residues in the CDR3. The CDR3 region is CAISETVGRRTEAFF.

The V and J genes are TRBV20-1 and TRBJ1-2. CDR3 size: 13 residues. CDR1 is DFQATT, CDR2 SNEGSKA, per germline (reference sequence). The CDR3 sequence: CSALGRNNYGYTF.

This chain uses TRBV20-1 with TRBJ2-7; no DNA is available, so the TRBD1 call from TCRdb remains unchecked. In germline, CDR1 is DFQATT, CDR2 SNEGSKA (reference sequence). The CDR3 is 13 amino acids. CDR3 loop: CSARIVSGYEQYF.

The CDR3 loop is CASSYSPFGTSGKDEQFF. J is TRBJ2-1 and V is TRBV6-5; TCRdb's D call of TRBD2 is untestable without DNA. CDR1 is MNHEY and CDR2 is SVGAGI in the germline V gene. CDR3 length: 18 residues.

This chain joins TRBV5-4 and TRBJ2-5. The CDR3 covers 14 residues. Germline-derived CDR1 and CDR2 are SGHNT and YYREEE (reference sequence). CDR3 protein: CASSLGHGGETQYF.

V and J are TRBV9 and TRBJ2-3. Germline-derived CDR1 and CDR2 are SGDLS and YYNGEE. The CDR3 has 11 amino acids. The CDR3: CASGKPDTQYF.

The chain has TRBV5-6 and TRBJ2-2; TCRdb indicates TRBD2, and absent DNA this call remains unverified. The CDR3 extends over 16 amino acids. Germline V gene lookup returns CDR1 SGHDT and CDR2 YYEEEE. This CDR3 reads CASLRGGALYTGELFF.

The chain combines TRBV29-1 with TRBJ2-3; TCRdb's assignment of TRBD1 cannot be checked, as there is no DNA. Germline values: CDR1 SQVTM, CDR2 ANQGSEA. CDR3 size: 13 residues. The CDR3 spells CSVRGDRADTQYF.

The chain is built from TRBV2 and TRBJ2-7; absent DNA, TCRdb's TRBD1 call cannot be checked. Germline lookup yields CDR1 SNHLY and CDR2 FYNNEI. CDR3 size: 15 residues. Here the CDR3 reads CASTYGQGASYEQYF.

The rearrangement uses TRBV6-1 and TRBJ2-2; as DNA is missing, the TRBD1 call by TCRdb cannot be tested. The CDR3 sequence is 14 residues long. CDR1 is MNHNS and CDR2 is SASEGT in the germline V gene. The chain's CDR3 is CASFPGGADGELFF.

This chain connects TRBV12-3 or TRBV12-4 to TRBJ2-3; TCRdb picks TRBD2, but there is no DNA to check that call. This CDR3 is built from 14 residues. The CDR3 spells CASSFGGRTDTQYF.

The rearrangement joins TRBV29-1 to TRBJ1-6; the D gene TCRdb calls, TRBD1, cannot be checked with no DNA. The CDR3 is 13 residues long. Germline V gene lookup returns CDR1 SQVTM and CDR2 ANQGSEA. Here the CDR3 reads CSVGDRENSPLHF.

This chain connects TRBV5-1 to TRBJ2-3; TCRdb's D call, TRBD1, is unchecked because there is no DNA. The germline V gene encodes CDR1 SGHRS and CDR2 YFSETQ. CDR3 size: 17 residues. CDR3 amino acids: CASSLWVVSGRTDTQYF.

CDR3 residues: CASSSDGPVHYNEQFF. The rearrangement uses TRBV5-6 and TRBJ2-1. The CDR3 totals 16 residues. Germline CDR1 reads SGHDT; CDR2 reads YYEEEE.

The CDR3 is CASSLGGLAAYNEQFF. The chain couples TRBV12-3 or TRBV12-4 to TRBJ2-1; TCRdb indicates TRBD2, and absent DNA this call remains unverified. The CDR3 has 16 residues.